The 8 T cell receptor beta chains reported below all come from one sample, sequenced in a study of CXCR3-negative and CXCR3-positive naive CD8 T cells. The libraries of TRB cDNA were prepared using 5' RACE with UMI labels. TCRdb reprocessed the 5' RACE reads and stores each CDR3 protein as one record, lacking DNA. The table counts over 70,000 distinct CDR3 sequences; 1.1% lies in the top ten. The sequencing sample was made of naive CXCR3- CD8+ T cells from blood. Subset defined: CD45RO-CCR7+CD27+CD95- naive CD8+ T cells lacking CXCR3 (TNR3-). These receptors all stem from a human donor in good health. Some clones in this sample may be carry-over from other donors' samples.

The chain carries TRBV4-3 and TRBJ2-7; TCRdb's assignment of TRBD1 cannot be checked, as there is no DNA. The germline V gene encodes CDR1 LGHNA and CDR2 YSLEER. This CDR3 is built from 16 residues. The CDR3: CASSQVLRGQGYEQYF.

The rearrangement uses TRBV7-3 and TRBJ2-1; the TRBD1 assignment by TCRdb is unverifiable without DNA. CDR3 length: 16 residues. Germline values: CDR1 SGHTA, CDR2 FQGTGA. The CDR3 spells CASSQGPGFGSNEQFF.

The chain combines TRBV29-1 with TRBJ2-2. Germline V gene sequence: CDR1 SQVTM, CDR2 ANQGSEA. This CDR3 is 12 amino acids long. CDR3 loop: CSVLAETGELFF.

This chain uses TRBV11-1 with TRBJ2-7; TCRdb's D call, TRBD1, is unchecked because there is no DNA. CDR1 is SGHAT, CDR2 FQDESV, per germline (reference sequence). This CDR3 is built from 14 residues. CDR3 in amino acids: CASSFGGLSYEQYF.

The chain carries TRBV29-1 and TRBJ1-1. Per the germline V gene, CDR1 is SQVTM and CDR2 is ANQGSEA. CDR3 length: 12 amino acids. The CDR3 here is CSVEEVNTEAFF. Based on the CDR3 plus reference TRBV29-1 and TRBJ1-1, the full variable domain is SAVISQKPSRDICQRGTSLTIQCQVDSQVTMMFWYRQQPGQSLTLIATANQGSEATYESGFVIDKFPISRPNLTFSTLTVSNMSPEDSSIYLCSVEEVNTEAFFGQGTRLTVV.

This sequence joins TRBV7-9 and TRBJ1-2; TCRdb calls TRBD1, which cannot be checked without DNA. The germline CDR1 and CDR2 sequences are SEHNR and FQNEAQ (reference sequence). There are 15 residues in the CDR3. CDR3 sequence: CASSPPGQGFYGYTF.

The chain carries TRBV4-1 and TRBJ2-1; the TCRdb D gene call, TRBD2, has no DNA to confirm it. Germline assignment: CDR1 MGHRA and CDR2 YSYEKL. The CDR3 is 15 residues long. CDR3 region: CASSPSGGTYNEQFF.

The V and J genes are TRBV28 and TRBJ2-2. The germline V gene encodes CDR1 MDHEN and CDR2 SYDVKM. The CDR3 length is 11 residues. CDR3 loop: CASSLAGELFF. The full variable domain, rest sourced from reference TRBV28 and TRBJ2-2, is DVKVTQSSRYLVKRTGEKVFLECVQDMDHENMFWYRQDPGLGLRLIYFSYDVKMKEKGDIPEGYSVSREKKERFSLILESASTNQTSMYLCASSLAGELFFGEGSRLTVL.